These 5 T cell receptor beta chains were all obtained from the same sample, sequenced in a study of Graves' ophthalmopathy and Graves' hyperthyroidism. RNA transcripts were the template, and TCR beta CDR3 regions were amplified from them. Scientists carried out first-round RT-PCR using HTBI primers and then a second-round multiplex PCR. TCRdb reprocessed the multiplex PCR reads via MiXCR and lists one record per CDR3 protein. The data show over a million distinct CDR3 sequences, approximately 35% seen once. The sample comprised peripheral blood or thyroid tissue (not recorded which). These receptors originate from an adult man with Graves' hyperthyroidism.

This clonotype showed up many times. The V call is TRBV20-1, the J call TRBJ1-2; D perhaps matches TRBD1 (6 bases). CDR3 size: 11 residues. Germline V gives CDR1 DFQATT, CDR2 SNEGSKA (reference sequence). The CDR3 reads CTSQGLNGYTF. In DNA form, the CDR3 reads TGCACCTCGCAGGGGCTTAATGGCTACACCTTC.

With regard to this clonotype: A much bigger clone sits one base away, suggesting this may be a read error. The chain employs TRBV20-1 and TRBJ2-5; 9 positions agree with TRBD1. Trimming at V came to 3 bases and at J to 5 bases, leaving 16 bases not matched to a gene. CDR1 is DFQATT and CDR2 is SNEGSKA in the germline V gene (reference sequence). CDR3 length equals 17 residues. The CDR3 loop is CSASVHRDRASGETQYF. The CDR3 DNA reads TGCAGTGCTAGCGTACACCGGGACAGGGCATCCGGGGAGACCCAGTACTTC.

This clonotype was recorded at least ten times. This chain links TRBV7-9 with TRBJ1-5, with 7 bases aligning to TRBD1. J was trimmed by 4 bases and V by 6 bases; bases with no gene match: 9. CDR3 length: 15 amino acids. Germline-derived CDR1 and CDR2 are SEHNR and FQNEAQ (reference sequence). CDR3 in amino acids: CASSLGRDSNQPQHF. In DNA, the CDR3 is TGTGCCAGCAGTTTGGGTCGGGACAGTAATCAGCCCCAGCATTTT.

The chain links TRBV11-1 to TRBJ2-7; no reliable D call. Germline CDR1 is SGHAT and CDR2 is FQDESV (reference sequence). This CDR3 has 14 residues. V lost 0 bases and J lost 2, with 8 bases in between. CDR3 protein: CASSLAQTTYEQYF. In DNA, the CDR3 is TGTGCCAGCAGCTTAGCTCAGACGACCTACGAGCAGTACTTC.

The table lists this clonotype with many counts. The rearrangement links TRBV20-1 to TRBJ2-7, with no clear D. V was shortened by 3 bases and J by 7 bases, with 16 bases between the two germline ends. The V gene's germline CDR1 is DFQATT and CDR2 SNEGSKA (reference sequence). This CDR3 contains 13 residues. The CDR3 nucleotides read TGCAGTGCTAGCTGGCCCCAGGCGTGGGAGCAGTACTTC. Translated: CSASWPQAWEQYF.